This T cell receptor beta chain was recovered during a study of cytomegalovirus exposure and HLA in healthy donors. Study results and limitations: Usually a TCR sequence was rare, but some public TCRs were found in many donors. First-cohort TCR clusters tended to co-occur in the approximately 130 validation repertoires, a later analysis found. The study designated 150 to 200 TCR beta chains cytomegalovirus-associated.

As for this clone: The antigen is unknown.

Trimming shortened V by 4 bases and J by 5 bases, and 14 bases separated the two germline ends. The CDR3 runs 14 residues. Germline-derived CDR1 and CDR2 are SNHLY and FYNNEI. The method was immunoSEQ multiplex PCR; TCRdb's version includes in-frame clones alone and lacks a portion of them. This table has around 300,000 clones, 70% to 90% appearing once. The rearrangement joins TRBV2 to TRBJ1-1; perhaps TRBD1 as D (6 bases). The sample taken for sequencing was PBMCs. The TCR originated in a woman aged 18-29 years in good health and CMV-seronegative. CDR3 sequence (DNA): TGTGCCAGCAGTGTACAGGGTTTAGGGACTGAAGCTTTCTTT. Its protein product is CASSVQGLGTEAFF.